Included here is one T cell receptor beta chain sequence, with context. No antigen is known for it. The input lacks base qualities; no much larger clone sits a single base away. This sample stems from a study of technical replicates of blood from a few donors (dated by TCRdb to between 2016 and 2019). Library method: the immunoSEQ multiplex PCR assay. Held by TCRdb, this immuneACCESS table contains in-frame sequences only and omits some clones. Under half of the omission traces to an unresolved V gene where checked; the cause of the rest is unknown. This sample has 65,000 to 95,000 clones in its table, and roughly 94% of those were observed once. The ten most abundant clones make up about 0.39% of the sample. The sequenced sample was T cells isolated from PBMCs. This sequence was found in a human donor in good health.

The DNA sequence is TGTGCCAGCAGTGACCCGGGACTAGCGGGGCCTAAGCAGTTCTTC. This codes for CASSDPGLAGPKQFF. This sequence uses TRBV25-1 and TRBJ2-1, with 13 bases matching TRBD2. The CDR3 covers 15 residues, taking in both the cysteine and the phenylalanine. Only the CDR3 region is kept as DNA, spanning 45 bases read in frame from base 1. Compared with germline, V lacks 3 bases and J lacks 11 bases; bases without a gene match: 7. In the germline V gene, CDR1 corresponds to MGHDK and CDR2 to SYGVNS.